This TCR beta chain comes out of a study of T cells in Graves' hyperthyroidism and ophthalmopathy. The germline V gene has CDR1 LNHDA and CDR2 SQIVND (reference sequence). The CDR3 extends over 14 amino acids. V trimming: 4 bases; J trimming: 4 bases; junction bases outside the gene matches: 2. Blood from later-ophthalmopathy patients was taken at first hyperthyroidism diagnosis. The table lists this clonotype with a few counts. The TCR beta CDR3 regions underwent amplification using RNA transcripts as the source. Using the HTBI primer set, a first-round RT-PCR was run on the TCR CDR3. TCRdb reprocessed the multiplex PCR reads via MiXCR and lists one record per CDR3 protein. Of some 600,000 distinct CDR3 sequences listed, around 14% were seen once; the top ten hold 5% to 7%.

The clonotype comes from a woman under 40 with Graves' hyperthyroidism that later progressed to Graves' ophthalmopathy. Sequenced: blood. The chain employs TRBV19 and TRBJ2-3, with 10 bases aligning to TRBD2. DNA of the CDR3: TGTGCCAGTAGTACGCTAGCGGGAGCAGATACGCAGTATTTT. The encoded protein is CASSTLAGADTQYF.